These T cell receptor beta chains were read from a single sample in a study of blood T cells in healthy people across ages. TCRdb ran MiXCR on the 5' RACE reads and lists one entry per CDR3 protein. The sample shows hundreds of thousands of distinct CDR3 sequences, around 26% of them seen only once. Sequenced sample: blood. The receptors were gathered from a woman older than 75 in good health. The CDR3 runs from the conserved cysteine through the conserved F or W. Each record gives: V gene, J gene, CDR3 protein.

V gene: TRBV12-3/TRBV12-4
J gene: TRBJ2-7
CDR3 protein: CASSTQRLSYEQYF

V gene: TRBV25-1
J gene: TRBJ1-4
CDR3 protein: CASSPPSGFANEKLFF

V gene: TRBV29-1
J gene: TRBJ2-6
CDR3 protein: CSVVQGMAGANVLTF

V gene: TRBV10-2
J gene: TRBJ2-3
CDR3 protein: CASSDEGRGGYTQYF

V gene: TRBV7-2
J gene: TRBJ1-2
CDR3 protein: CASSLPGRNGYTF

V gene: TRBV7-2
J gene: TRBJ2-4
CDR3 protein: CASSLQATNSPIQYF

V gene: TRBV5-1
J gene: TRBJ1-6
CDR3 protein: CASSLVGGQENSPLHF

V gene: TRBV5-1
J gene: NA
CDR3 protein: CASSLGGQVLIKTYEQYF

V gene: TRBV11-2
J gene: TRBJ2-1
CDR3 protein: CASTLLRDRRYNEQFF

V gene: TRBV6-2/TRBV6-3
J gene: TRBJ2-7
CDR3 protein: CASSPPSTGPTYEQYF

V gene: TRBV7-2
J gene: TRBJ1-1
CDR3 protein: CASSPVVNRGPEAFF

V gene: TRBV11-3
J gene: TRBJ2-3
CDR3 protein: CASSFTLGGPSTDTQYF

V gene: TRBV28
J gene: TRBJ2-3
CDR3 protein: CASSAETSGTSGEPSADTQYF

V gene: TRBV7-2
J gene: TRBJ2-1
CDR3 protein: CASSSTSGGADNEQFF

V gene: TRBV20-1
J gene: TRBJ2-3
CDR3 protein: CSASRGTFTDTQYF

V gene: TRBV9
J gene: TRBJ1-4
CDR3 protein: CASSVEPGTGGPTNEKLFF

V gene: TRBV6-1
J gene: NA
CDR3 protein: CASSGLWGQSYSEQYF

V gene: TRBV6-5
J gene: TRBJ2-7
CDR3 protein: CASSPQTGTEQYF

V gene: TRBV6-2/TRBV6-3
J gene: TRBJ2-7
CDR3 protein: CASSYERGVYEQYF

V gene: TRBV3-1
J gene: TRBJ1-2
CDR3 protein: CASSPSAGNRGYTF

V gene: TRBV12-3/TRBV12-4
J gene: TRBJ2-5
CDR3 protein: CASSLAGGLMETQYF

V gene: TRBV2
J gene: TRBJ2-3
CDR3 protein: CASTRTDGTDTQYF

V gene: TRBV2
J gene: TRBJ1-5
CDR3 protein: CASSERERVGQPQHF

V gene: TRBV7-9
J gene: TRBJ1-1
CDR3 protein: CASSRVADTEAFF

V gene: TRBV7-2
J gene: TRBJ2-7
CDR3 protein: CASSLDWGEQYF

V gene: TRBV20-1
J gene: TRBJ1-1
CDR3 protein: CSAKLGNTEAFF

V gene: TRBV20-1
J gene: TRBJ2-1
CDR3 protein: CSARDQRGVYNEQFF

V gene: TRBV12-3/TRBV12-4
J gene: TRBJ2-3
CDR3 protein: CASSRRQLSTDTQYF

V gene: TRBV5-1
J gene: TRBJ2-1
CDR3 protein: CASSLGQAGIDEQFF

V gene: TRBV2
J gene: TRBJ2-3
CDR3 protein: CASSRGLAGTHTDTQYF

V gene: TRBV20-1
J gene: TRBJ2-5
CDR3 protein: CSARLRETQYF

V gene: TRBV12-3/TRBV12-4
J gene: TRBJ2-1
CDR3 protein: CASSLALKGGGNNEQFF

V gene: TRBV7-2
J gene: TRBJ1-5
CDR3 protein: CASSSNSGAQPQHF

V gene: TRBV28
J gene: TRBJ2-2
CDR3 protein: CASSSPSSGHMNTGELFF

V gene: TRBV7-9
J gene: TRBJ2-1
CDR3 protein: CASSFYRARINEQFF

V gene: TRBV21-1
J gene: TRBJ2-7
CDR3 protein: CASSPPGTGDWREQYF

V gene: TRBV2
J gene: TRBJ2-3
CDR3 protein: CASRPDRINTDTQYF

V gene: TRBV5-6
J gene: TRBJ2-7
CDR3 protein: CASSGRVGEQYF

V gene: TRBV6-2/TRBV6-3
J gene: TRBJ2-1
CDR3 protein: CASSSYGTSGGAGYNEQFF

V gene: TRBV20-1
J gene: TRBJ1-2
CDR3 protein: CSANQDRNSNGYTF

V gene: TRBV14
J gene: TRBJ2-6
CDR3 protein: CASSQGFPHSAGANVLTF

V gene: TRBV6-2/TRBV6-3
J gene: TRBJ2-7
CDR3 protein: CASSTGLLAQYF

V gene: TRBV7-9
J gene: TRBJ2-5
CDR3 protein: CASSQGGAKTQYF

V gene: TRBV12-3/TRBV12-4
J gene: TRBJ1-2
CDR3 protein: CASSFFGGAGTVYGYTF

V gene: TRBV6-5
J gene: TRBJ2-1
CDR3 protein: CASKTGGSYNEQFF